Described below is a single T cell receptor beta chain sequence and its context. The antigen is not known. Other DNA sequences in the sample encode the same CDR3. The J segment lost 7 bases and the V segment lost 5 bases, leaving 5 bases of the junction unmatched. The CDR3 covers 14 residues. Looked up from germline, CDR1 is MDHEN and CDR2 is SYDVKM. This entry belongs to a study of shared clonotypes between healthy human individuals. Points from the study as a whole: The sampled material consisted only of blood, and tissue repertoires are likely to differ. Lower generation probabilities were found for non-shared clonotypes than for those shared by all four donors.

Repertoires were generated with immunoSEQ multiplex PCR, while TCRdb's copy carries only in-frame clones and drops some. The sample holds around 2.1 million clones, 90% to 96% seen once. V and J are TRBV28 and TRBJ1-5; 10 bases line up with TRBD1. The sequence was collected from a man between 18 and 35 years old in good health. The sample was naive CD4+ T cells sorted from blood. The sample's subset: CD45RA+ positively selected. In DNA form, the CDR3 reads TGTGCCAGCAGTCTGGGACAGGGGTTCCAGCCCCAGCATTTT. Its protein is CASSLGQGFQPQHF. The full variable domain, rest sourced from reference TRBV28 and TRBJ1-5, is DVKVTQSSRYLVKRTGEKVFLECVQDMDHENMFWYRQDPGLGLRLIYFSYDVKMKEKGDIPEGYSVSREKKERFSLILESASTNQTSMYLCASSLGQGFQPQHFGDGTRLSIL.